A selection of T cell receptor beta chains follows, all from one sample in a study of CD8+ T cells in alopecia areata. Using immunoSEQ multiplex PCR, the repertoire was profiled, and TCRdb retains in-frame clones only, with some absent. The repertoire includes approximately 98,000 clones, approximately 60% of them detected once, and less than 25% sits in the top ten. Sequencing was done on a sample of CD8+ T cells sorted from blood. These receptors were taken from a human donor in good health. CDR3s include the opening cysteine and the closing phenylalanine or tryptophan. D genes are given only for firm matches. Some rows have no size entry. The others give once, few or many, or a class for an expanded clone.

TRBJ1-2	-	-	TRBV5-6	CASSFRGHWGYGYTF	TGTGCCAGCAGCTTCCGGGGGCACTGGGGCTATGGCTACACCTTC
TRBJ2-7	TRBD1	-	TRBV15	CATSGTGDDLYEQYF	TGTGCCACCAGCGGGACAGGGGACGACCTCTACGAGCAGTACTTC
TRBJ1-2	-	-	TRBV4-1	CASRPRGDSLYGYTF	TGCGCCAGCAGGCCTCGTGGAGACTCACTCTATGGCTACACCTTC
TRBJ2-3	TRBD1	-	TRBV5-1	CASSSGQGIDTQYF	TGCGCCAGCAGCTCTGGACAGGGCATAGATACGCAGTATTTT
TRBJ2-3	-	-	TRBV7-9	CASSSARYTQYF	TGTGCCAGCAGCTCCGCAAGGTATACGCAGTATTTT
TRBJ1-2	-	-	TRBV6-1	CASLGGQGYGYTF	TGTGCCAGCCTTGGAGGGCAGGGCTATGGCTACACCTTC
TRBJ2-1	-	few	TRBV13	CASSLGNEQFF	TGTGCCAGCAGCTTAGGCAATGAGCAGTTCTTC
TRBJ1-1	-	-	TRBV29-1	CSVARNTEAFF	TGCAGCGTTGCCCGGAACACTGAAGCTTTCTTT
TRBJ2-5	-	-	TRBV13	CASSLPLMDGQETQYF	TGTGCCAGCAGCTTACCCCTGATGGACGGACAAGAGACCCAGTACTTC
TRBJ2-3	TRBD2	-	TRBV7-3	CASSRTSGVADTQYF	TGTGCCAGCAGTCGGACTAGCGGGGTAGCAGATACGCAGTATTTT
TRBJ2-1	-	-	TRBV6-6	CASWRGRYNEQFF	TGTGCCAGCTGGCGAGGGCGTTACAATGAGCAGTTCTTC
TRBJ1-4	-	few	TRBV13	CASSPRWGTNEKLFF	TGTGCCAGCAGCCCGCGATGGGGAACTAATGAAAAACTGTTTTTT
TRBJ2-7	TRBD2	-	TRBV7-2	CASGEGSHSYEQYF	TGTGCCAGTGGGGAGGGGAGCCACTCCTACGAGCAGTACTTC
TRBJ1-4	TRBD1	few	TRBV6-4	CASSEASGTGVEKLFF	TGTGCCAGCAGTGAAGCGTCCGGGACAGGGGTGGAAAAACTGTTTTTT
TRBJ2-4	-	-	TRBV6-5	CASSYSQVRGGNIQYF	TGTGCCAGCAGTTACTCGCAAGTCAGGGGGGGAAACATTCAGTACTTC
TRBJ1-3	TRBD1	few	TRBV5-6	CASSSLGAGGGNTIYF	TGTGCCAGCAGCTCCCTCGGGGCAGGGGGTGGAAACACCATATATTTT
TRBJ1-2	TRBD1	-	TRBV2	CASSEAGTGDGYTF	TGTGCCAGCAGTGAAGCCGGGACAGGGGATGGCTACACCTTC
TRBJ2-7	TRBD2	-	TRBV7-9	CASSSTSGGYEQYF	TGTGCCAGCAGCAGTACCAGCGGGGGGTACGAGCAGTACTTC
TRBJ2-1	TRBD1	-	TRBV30	CAWSVWSGGFNEQFF	TGTGCCTGGAGTGTATGGTCAGGGGGCTTCAATGAGCAGTTCTTC
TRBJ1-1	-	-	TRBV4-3	CASSQGQENTEAFF	TGCGCCAGCAGCCAGGGACAAGAGAACACTGAAGCTTTCTTT
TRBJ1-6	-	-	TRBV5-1	CASSLEADSPLHF	TGCGCCAGCAGCTTGGAGGCAGATTCACCCCTCCACTTT
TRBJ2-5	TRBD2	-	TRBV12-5	CASGPSGGPKETQYF	TGTGCTAGTGGTCCGTCGGGGGGGCCGAAGGAGACCCAGTACTTC
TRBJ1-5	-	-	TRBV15	CATSRERDHQPQHF	TGTGCCACCAGCAGAGAGCGAGATCATCAGCCCCAGCATTTT
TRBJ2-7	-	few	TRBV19	CASSWGLQSSYEQYF	TGTGCCAGTAGTTGGGGCCTCCAGAGCTCCTACGAGCAGTACTTC
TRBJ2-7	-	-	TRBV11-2	CASSLFTSGNEQYF	TGTGCCAGCAGCTTGTTTACTTCGGGAAACGAGCAGTACTTC
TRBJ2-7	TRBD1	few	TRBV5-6	CASSPGTGSYEQYF	TGTGCCAGCAGCCCCGGGACAGGGTCCTACGAGCAGTACTTC